This T cell receptor beta chain originates from a study of shared T cell receptors in the human thymus. The ends were cut back, 0 bases at V and 2 bases at J, with 18 bases in the middle. The CDR3 has 17 amino acids. CDR1 and CDR2 from the germline V gene are GTSNPN and SVGIG (reference sequence). TCRdb's copy holds only in-frame clones and misses some; the assay was immunoSEQ multiplex PCR. The table has 500,000 to 550,000 clones, more than 75% seen once. These records were also assigned to another study, of human thymus T cells. From that second work: Healthy Finnish infants undergoing corrective surgery for congenital heart defects were the donors. It was from resections taken during corrective heart surgery that the thymus tissue came. Use of V and J genes seemed skewed within the thymic and blood repertoires. What related research reported was that thymic repertoires overlapped highly among unrelated individuals.

This clonotype was obtained from a boy in the first two years of life with a congenital heart defect. The sample was thymocytes. The rearrangement uses TRBV30 and TRBJ2-3, with D possibly TRBD2 on 6 matching bases. The CDR3 DNA reads as TGTGCCTGGAGTGTCTGCGTAGCGGCGGAGTTCACAGATACGCAGTATTTT. It specifies CAWSVCVAAEFTDTQYF.